Following are 2 T cell receptor beta chains from one sample sequenced in a study of blood T cell repertoires in COVID-19. The repertoire was sequenced with immunoSEQ multiplex PCR; TCRdb's copy has only in-frame clones and lacks some. The repertoire includes around 250,000 clones, about nine tenths of them detected once, and 1.5% to 2% sits in the top ten. Sequenced input: peripheral blood. The source is a woman in her sixties or seventies who had recovered from COVID-19.

The CDR3 region has the DNA TGTGCCAGCAGTCTAACTAGCGATTACAATGAGCAGTTCTTC. This gives the protein CASSLTSDYNEQFF. The chain recombines TRBV28 with TRBJ2-1; 7 bases map to TRBD2. V trimming: 5 bases; J trimming: 4 bases; junction bases outside the gene matches: 5. The CDR3 extends over 14 amino acids. From germline, CDR1 is MDHEN and CDR2 SYDVKM.

The chain carries TRBV10-3 and TRBJ1-2, with 11 bases matching TRBD1. There are 16 residues in the CDR3. Germline V gene sequence: CDR1 ENHRY, CDR2 SYGVKD. V trimming: 2 bases; J trimming: 8 bases; junction bases outside the gene matches: 10. CDR3 sequence (DNA): TGTGCCATCAGTGAGAGGGGACAGGGGGAATCTAGCGGCTACACCTTC. Encoded protein: CAISERGQGESSGYTF.